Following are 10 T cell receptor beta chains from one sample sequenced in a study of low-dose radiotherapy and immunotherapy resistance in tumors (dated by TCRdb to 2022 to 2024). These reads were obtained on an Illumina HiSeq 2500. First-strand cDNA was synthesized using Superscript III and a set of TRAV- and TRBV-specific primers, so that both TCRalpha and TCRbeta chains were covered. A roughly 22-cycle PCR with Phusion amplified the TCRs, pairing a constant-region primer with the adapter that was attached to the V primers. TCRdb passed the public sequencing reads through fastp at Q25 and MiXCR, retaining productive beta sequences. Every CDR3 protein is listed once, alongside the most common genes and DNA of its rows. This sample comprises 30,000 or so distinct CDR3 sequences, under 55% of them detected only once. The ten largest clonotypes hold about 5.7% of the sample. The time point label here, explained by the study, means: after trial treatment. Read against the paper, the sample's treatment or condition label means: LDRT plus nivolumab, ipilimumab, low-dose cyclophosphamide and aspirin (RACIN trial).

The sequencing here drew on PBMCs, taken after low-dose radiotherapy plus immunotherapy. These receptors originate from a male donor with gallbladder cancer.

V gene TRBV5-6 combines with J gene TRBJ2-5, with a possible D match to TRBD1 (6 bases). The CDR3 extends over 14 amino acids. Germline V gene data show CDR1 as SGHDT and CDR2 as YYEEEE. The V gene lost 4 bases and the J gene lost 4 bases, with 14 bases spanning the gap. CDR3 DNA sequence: TGTGCCAGCAGCCGACAGAGGGGGAGAGAGACCCAGTACTTC. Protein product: CASSRQRGRETQYF.

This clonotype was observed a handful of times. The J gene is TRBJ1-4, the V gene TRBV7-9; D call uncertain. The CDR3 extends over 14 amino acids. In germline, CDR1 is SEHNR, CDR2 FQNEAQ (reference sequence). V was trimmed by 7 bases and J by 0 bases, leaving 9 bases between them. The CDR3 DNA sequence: TGTGCCAGCACCCACACTGCAACTAATGAAAAACTGTTTTTT. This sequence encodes CASTHTATNEKLFF.

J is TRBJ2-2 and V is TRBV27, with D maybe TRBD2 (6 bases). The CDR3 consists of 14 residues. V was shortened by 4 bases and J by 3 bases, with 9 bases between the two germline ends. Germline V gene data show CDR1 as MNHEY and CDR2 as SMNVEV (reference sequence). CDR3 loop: CASSSREYTGELFF. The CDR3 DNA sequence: TGTGCCAGCAGTTCCCGGGAGTACACCGGGGAGCTGTTTTTT.

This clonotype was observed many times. CDR3 amino acids: CASSPTGDEQYF. For the CDR3, the DNA is TGTGCCAGCAGCCCTACAGGGGACGAGCAGTACTTC. The V call is TRBV7-9, the J call TRBJ2-7; 7 bases align to TRBD1. The CDR3 is made up of 12 amino acids. Germline trimming cut 5 bases from V and 5 bases from J; bases unmatched to any gene: 3. In germline, CDR1 is SEHNR, CDR2 FQNEAQ (reference sequence).

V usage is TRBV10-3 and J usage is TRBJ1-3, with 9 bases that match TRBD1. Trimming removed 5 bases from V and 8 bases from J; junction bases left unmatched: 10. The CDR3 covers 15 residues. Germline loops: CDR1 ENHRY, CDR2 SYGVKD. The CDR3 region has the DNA TGTGCCATCAGTCTACTCACAGGGGGCGCAGACACCATATATTTT. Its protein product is CAISLLTGGADTIYF.

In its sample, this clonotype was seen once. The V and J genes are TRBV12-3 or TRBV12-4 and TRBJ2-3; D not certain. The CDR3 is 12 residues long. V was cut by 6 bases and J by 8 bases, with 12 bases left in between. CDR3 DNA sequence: TGTGCCAGCAGCTCAAGCCCCCCTACGCAGTATTTT. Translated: CASSSSPPTQYF.

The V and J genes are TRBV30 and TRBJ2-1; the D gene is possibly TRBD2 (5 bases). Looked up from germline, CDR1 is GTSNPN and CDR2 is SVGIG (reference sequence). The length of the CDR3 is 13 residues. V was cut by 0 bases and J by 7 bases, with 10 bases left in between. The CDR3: CAWSVRVGNEQFF. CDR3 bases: TGTGCCTGGAGTGTGAGGGTGGGGAATGAGCAGTTCTTC.

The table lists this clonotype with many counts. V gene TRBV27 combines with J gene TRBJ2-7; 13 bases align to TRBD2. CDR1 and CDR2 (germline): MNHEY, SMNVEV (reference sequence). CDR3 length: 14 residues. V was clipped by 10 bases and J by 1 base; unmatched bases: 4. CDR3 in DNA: TGTGCCAAGACACTAGCGGGAGGGTCCTACGAGCAGTACTTC. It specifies CAKTLAGGSYEQYF.

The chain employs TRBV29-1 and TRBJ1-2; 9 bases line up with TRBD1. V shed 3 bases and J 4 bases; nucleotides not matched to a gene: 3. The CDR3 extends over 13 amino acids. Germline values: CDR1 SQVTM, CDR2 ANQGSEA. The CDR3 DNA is TGCAGCGTTGACAAGGACAGGGGCTATGGCTACACCTTC. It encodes CSVDKDRGYGYTF.

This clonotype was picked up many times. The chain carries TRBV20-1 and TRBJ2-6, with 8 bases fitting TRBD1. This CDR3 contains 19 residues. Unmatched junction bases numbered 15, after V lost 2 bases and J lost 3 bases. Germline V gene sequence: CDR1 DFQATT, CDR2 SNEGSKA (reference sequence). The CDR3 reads CSARSHGVTGGDGANVLTF. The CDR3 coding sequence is TGCAGTGCTAGAAGTCATGGAGTCACAGGGGGTGATGGGGCCAACGTCCTGACTTTC.